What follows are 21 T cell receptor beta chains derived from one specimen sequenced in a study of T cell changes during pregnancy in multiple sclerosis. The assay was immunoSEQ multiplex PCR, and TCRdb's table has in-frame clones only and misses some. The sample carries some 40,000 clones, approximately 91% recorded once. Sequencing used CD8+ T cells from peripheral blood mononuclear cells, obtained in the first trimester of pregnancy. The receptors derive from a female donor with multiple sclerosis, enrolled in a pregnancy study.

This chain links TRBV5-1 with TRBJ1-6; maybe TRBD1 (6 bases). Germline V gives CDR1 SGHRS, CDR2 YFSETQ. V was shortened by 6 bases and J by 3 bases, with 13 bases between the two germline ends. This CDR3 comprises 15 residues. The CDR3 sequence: CASNRGQLYNSPLHF. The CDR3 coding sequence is TGCGCCAGCAACCGGGGACAACTCTATAATTCACCCCTCCACTTT.

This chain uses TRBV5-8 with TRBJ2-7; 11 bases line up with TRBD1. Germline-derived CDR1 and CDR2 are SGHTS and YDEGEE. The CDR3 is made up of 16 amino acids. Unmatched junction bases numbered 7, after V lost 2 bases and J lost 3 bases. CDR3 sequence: CASSFRDRGFGYEQYF. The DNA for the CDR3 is TGTGCCAGCAGCTTCCGGGACAGGGGGTTTGGCTACGAGCAGTACTTC.

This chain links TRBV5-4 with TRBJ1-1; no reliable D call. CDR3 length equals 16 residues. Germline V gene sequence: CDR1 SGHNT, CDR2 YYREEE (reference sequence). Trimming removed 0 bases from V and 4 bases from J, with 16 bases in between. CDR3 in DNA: TGTGCCAGCAGCTTGGCCCCCGCGGCCTCAGCCACTGAAGCTTTCTTT. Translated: CASSLAPAASATEAFF.

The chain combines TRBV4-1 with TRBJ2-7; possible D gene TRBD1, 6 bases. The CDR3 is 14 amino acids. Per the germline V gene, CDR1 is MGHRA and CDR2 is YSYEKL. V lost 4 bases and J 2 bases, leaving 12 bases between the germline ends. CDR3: CASSPRDTTYEQYF. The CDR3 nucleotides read TGCGCCAGCAGCCCGAGGGACACAACCTACGAGCAGTACTTC.

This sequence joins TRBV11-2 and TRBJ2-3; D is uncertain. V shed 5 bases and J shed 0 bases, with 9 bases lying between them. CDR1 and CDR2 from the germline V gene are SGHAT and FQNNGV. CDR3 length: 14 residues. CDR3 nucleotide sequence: TGTGCCAGCAGCCCGCCGACTAGCACAGATACGCAGTATTTT. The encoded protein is CASSPPTSTDTQYF. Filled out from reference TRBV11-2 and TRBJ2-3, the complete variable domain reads EAGVAQSPRYKIIEKRQSVAFWCNPISGHATLYWYQQILGQGPKLLIQFQNNGVVDDSQLPKDRFSAERLKGVDSTLKIQPAKLEDSAVYLCASSPPTSTDTQYFGPGTRLTVL.

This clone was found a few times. CDR3 sequence reads: CASSNPSRTGFTEGANVLTF. The DNA of the CDR3 is TGTGCCAGCAGTAACCCTTCCCGGACAGGTTTCACCGAAGGGGCCAACGTCCTGACTTTC. The chain employs TRBV27 and TRBJ2-6; 7 bases are a match to TRBD1. The CDR3 consists of 20 residues. Germline V CDR1 and CDR2: MNHEY, SMNVEV (reference sequence). The junction had 20 bases not matched to a gene; V was cut back by 5 bases and J by 4 bases.

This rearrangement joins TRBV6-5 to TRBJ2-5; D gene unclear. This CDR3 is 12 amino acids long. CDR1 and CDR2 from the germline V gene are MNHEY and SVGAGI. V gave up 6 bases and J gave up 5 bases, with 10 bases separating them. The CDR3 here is CASSSTGETQYF. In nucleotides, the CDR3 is TGTGCCAGCAGCTCAACCGGGGAGACCCAGTACTTC.

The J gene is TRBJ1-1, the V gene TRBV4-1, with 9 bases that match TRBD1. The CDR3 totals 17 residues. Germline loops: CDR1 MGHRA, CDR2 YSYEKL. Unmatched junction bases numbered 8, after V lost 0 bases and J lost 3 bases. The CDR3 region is CASSQEVPQGAYTEAFF. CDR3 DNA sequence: TGCGCCAGCAGCCAAGAAGTCCCACAGGGGGCTTACACTGAAGCTTTCTTT.

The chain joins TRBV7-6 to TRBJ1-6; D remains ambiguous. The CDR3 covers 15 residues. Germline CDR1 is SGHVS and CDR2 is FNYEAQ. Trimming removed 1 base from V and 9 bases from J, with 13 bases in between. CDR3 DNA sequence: TGTGCCAGCAGCTTAGGAGGAGGAGGAGGTTCACCCCTCCACTTT. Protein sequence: CASSLGGGGGSPLHF.

Written as DNA, the CDR3 is TGTGCCAGCAGGTCACCACAGGGGTCTCTGGCGAACACTGAAGCTTTCTTT. Protein product: CASRSPQGSLANTEAFF. The V and J genes are TRBV5-6 and TRBJ1-1; 7 positions match TRBD1. Trimming at V came to 5 bases and at J to 1 base, leaving 14 bases not matched to a gene. CDR3 size: 17 residues. From germline, CDR1 is SGHDT and CDR2 YYEEEE.

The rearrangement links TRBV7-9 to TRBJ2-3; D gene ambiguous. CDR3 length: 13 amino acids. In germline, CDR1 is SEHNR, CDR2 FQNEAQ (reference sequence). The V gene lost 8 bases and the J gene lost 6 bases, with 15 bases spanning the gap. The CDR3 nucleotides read TGTGCCAGCGGTCTCTCGACTGTGGATACGCAGTATTTT. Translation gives CASGLSTVDTQYF.

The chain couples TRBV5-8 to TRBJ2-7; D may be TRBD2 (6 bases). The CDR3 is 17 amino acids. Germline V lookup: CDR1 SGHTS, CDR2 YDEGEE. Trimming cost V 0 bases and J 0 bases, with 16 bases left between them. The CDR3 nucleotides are TGTGCCAGCAGCTTGGGGCAGACTAGGTCTTCCTCCTACGAGCAGTACTTC. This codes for CASSLGQTRSSSYEQYF. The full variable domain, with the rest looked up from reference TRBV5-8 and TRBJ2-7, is EAGVTQSPTHLIKTRGQQATLRCSPISGHTSVYWYQQALGLGLQFLLWYDEGEERNRGNFPPRFSGRQFPNYSSELNVNALELEDSALYLCASSLGQTRSSSYEQYFGPGTRLTVT.

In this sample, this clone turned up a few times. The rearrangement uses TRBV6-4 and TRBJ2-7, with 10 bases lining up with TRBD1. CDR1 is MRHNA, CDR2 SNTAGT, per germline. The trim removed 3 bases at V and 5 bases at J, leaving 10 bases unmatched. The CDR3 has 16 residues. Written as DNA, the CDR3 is TGTGCCAGCAGTGAGGGGGTTGGGACAGGGGCCAACGAGCAGTACTTC. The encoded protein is CASSEGVGTGANEQYF.

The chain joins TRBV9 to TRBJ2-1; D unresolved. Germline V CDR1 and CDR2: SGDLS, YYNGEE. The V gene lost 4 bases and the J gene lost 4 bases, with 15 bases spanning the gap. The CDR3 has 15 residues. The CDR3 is CASSPKEAHYNEQFF. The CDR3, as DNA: TGTGCCAGCAGCCCCAAAGAGGCCCATTACAATGAGCAGTTCTTC.

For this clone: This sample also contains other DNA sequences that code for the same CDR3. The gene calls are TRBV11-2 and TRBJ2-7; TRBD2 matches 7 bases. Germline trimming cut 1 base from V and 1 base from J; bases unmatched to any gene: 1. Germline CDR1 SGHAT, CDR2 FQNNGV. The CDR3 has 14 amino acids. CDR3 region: CASSLAGGSYEQYF. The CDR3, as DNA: TGTGCCAGCAGCTTAGCGGGGGGTTCCTACGAGCAGTACTTC.

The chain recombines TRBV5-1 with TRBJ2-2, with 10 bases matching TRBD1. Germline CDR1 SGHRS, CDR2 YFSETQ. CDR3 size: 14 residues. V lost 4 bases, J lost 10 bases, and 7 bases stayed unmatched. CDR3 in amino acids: CASSGTGDFEELFF. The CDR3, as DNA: TGCGCCAGCAGCGGGACAGGGGATTTTGAGGAGCTGTTTTTT.

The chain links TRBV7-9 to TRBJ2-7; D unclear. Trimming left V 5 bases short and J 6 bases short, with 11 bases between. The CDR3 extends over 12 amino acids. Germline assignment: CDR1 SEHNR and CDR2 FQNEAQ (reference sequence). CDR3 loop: CASSPSRSEQYF. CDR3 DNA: TGTGCCAGCAGCCCCAGCAGGTCCGAGCAGTACTTC.

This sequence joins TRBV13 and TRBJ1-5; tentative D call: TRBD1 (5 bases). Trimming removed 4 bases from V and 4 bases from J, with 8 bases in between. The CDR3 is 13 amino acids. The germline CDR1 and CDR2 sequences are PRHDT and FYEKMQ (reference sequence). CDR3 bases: TGTGCCAGCAGCTCAGGGTCTAATCAGCCCCAGCATTTT. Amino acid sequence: CASSSGSNQPQHF.

The CDR3 spells CASSPTFRGIQYF. CDR3 nucleotide sequence: TGTGCCAGCAGTCCCACTTTCAGGGGCATTCAGTACTTC. The rearrangement links TRBV27 to TRBJ2-4; D may be TRBD1 (6 bases). The CDR3 sequence is 13 residues long. The V end lost 5 bases, the J end lost 9 bases, and 14 bases lay between the germline ends. Per the germline V gene, CDR1 is MNHEY and CDR2 is SMNVEV (reference sequence).

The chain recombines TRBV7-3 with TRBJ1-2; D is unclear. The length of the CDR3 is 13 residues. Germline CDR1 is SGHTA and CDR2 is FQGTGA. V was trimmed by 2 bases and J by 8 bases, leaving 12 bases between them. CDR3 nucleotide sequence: TGTGCCAGCAGCTTATCCGGTGGCAGGGGCTACACCTTC. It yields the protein CASSLSGGRGYTF.

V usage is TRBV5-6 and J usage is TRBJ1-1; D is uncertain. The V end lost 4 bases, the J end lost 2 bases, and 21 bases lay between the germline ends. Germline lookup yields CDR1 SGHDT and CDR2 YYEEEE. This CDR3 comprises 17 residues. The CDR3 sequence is CASSPLRVPRVNTEAFF. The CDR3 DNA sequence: TGTGCCAGCAGCCCTCTTCGGGTCCCGAGGGTTAACACTGAAGCTTTCTTT.